This TCR beta chain was documented in a study of molecular identifiers for immune sequencing clone quantification. Overall study context: Split five ways in replicates, RNA from approximately 20,000 or 100,000 naive CD8 cells had four portions sequenced.

TCRdb re-derived calls from the PCR reads in MiXCR, one entry per CDR3 protein. The sample lists 400,000 to 600,000 distinct CDR3 sequences, roughly 24% occurring once. The sorting of naive CD8 T cells used the CD8+CD4-CCR7+CD45RA+ phenotype. Study observations and caveats: Spiked Jurkat TCR RNA equivalent to one cell was reportedly detectable in about a million naive cells. Highly expanded clones may be undercounted when identical TCR molecules share barcodes.

This clonotype was counted at least ten times. The antigen is unknown. V was shortened by 0 bases and J by 4 bases, with 8 bases between the two germline ends. Germline-derived CDR1 and CDR2 are SGHKS and YYEKEE (reference sequence). The CDR3 contains 13 residues. Specimen: naive CD8+ T cells from blood, with Jurkat cell RNA spiked in. Subset described: FACS-sorted CD8+CD4-CCR7+CD45RA+ naive T cells. V usage is TRBV5-5 and J usage is TRBJ2-7; D uncertain. This TCR was sampled from a human donor in good health. Some libraries in this study had Jurkat cell RNA spiked in. This chain's CDR3 is CASSLESGYEQYF. The CDR3 coding sequence is TGTGCCAGCAGCTTGGAGTCGGGTTACGAGCAGTACTTC.